A single sample gave rise to the 32 T cell receptor beta chains below, sequenced in a study of vaccination and CD4 T cells after COVID-19 (dated by TCRdb to between 2021 and 2022). Library preparation employed PCR. The sequencer was an Illumina iSeq 100. At the Johns Hopkins FTIC core, DNA from the cultured CD4+ T cells underwent TCR sequencing with the Oncomine TCR Beta short-read assay. The public reads were reanalyzed by TCRdb: fastp trimming at Q25, MiXCR alignment, in-frame beta chains only. Each CDR3 protein appears once, grouped with its most common genes and DNA. The sample has approximately 15,000 distinct CDR3 sequences on record, over 25% of them singletons. 17% of the sample goes to the ten largest clones. The sample's treatment or condition label, decoded: approximately nine-day PBMC culture with coronavirus spike peptide pools or control peptides (ViraFEST assay). No antigen has been assigned to these receptors.

Sequencing was done on a sample of cultured CD4+ T cells from blood. These receptor sequences come from a human donor with COVID-19.

Concerning this clonotype: Since a much larger clone is just one base distant, this may be a read error. The DNA of the CDR3 is TGTGCCAGCAGCCCCACCCCAGGCGCTGAAGCTTCCTTT. Translating it yields CASSPTPGAEASF. The chain is built from TRBV7-3 and TRBJ1-1; D ambiguous. The CDR3 totals 13 residues. Per the germline V gene, CDR1 is SGHTA and CDR2 is FQGTGA.

This clonotype was seen once. The V call is TRBV10-3, the J call TRBJ2-1; 10 bases match TRBD2. Looked up from germline, CDR1 is ENHRY and CDR2 is SYGVKD. The CDR3 spans 16 residues. V was clipped by 3 bases and J by 8 bases; unmatched bases: 10. For the CDR3, the DNA is TGTGCCATCAGTGATGGGAGCGGGGGGGCCGTAGATGAGCAGTTCTTC. Residues: CAISDGSGGAVDEQFF.

V usage is TRBV7-2 and J usage is TRBJ1-1; D is possibly TRBD1 (6 bases). Germline V gives CDR1 SGHTA, CDR2 FQGNSA. The CDR3 has 13 amino acids. V lost 4 bases and J 3 bases, leaving 9 bases between the germline ends. The CDR3 region has the DNA TGTGCCAGCAGCTCCCACAGGGACACTGAAGCTTTCTTT. Its translation: CASSSHRDTEAFF. Filled out from reference TRBV7-2 and TRBJ1-1, the complete variable domain reads GAGVSQSPSNKVTEKGKDVELRCDPISGHTALYWYRQSLGQGLEFLIYFQGNSAPDKSGLPSDRFSAERTGGSVSTLTIQRTQQEDSAVYLCASSSHRDTEAFFGQGTRLTVV.

The gene calls are TRBV20-1 and TRBJ1-6, with D possibly matching TRBD1 (6 bases). The CDR3 sequence is 14 residues long. CDR1 and CDR2 (germline): DFQATT, SNEGSKA (reference sequence). The V end lost 5 bases, the J end lost 3 bases, and 11 bases lay between the germline ends. DNA for the CDR3: TGCAGTGCTTCGTCCAGGGGCTATAATTCACCCCTCCACTTT. The encoded protein is CSASSRGYNSPLHF.

This clonotype has only a few counts. The V and J genes are TRBV20-1 and TRBJ2-2; TRBD1 might be the D (5 bases). In germline, CDR1 is DFQATT, CDR2 SNEGSKA (reference sequence). CDR3 length: 15 amino acids. Trimming shortened V by 6 bases and J by 1 base, and 15 bases separated the two germline ends. The CDR3 loop reads CSATPGHKNTGELFF. In DNA, the CDR3 is TGCAGTGCCACCCCTGGACACAAGAACACCGGGGAGCTGTTTTTT.

This sequence joins TRBV11-3 and TRBJ2-3, with 14 nucleotides matching TRBD2. CDR1 is SGHNT and CDR2 is YENEEA in the germline V gene. CDR3 length equals 16 residues. V trimming: 5 bases; J trimming: 4 bases; junction bases outside the gene matches: 5. The chain's CDR3 is CASSPGLAGGSDTQYF. The CDR3 region has the DNA TGTGCCAGCAGCCCCGGACTAGCGGGGGGTTCAGATACGCAGTATTTT.

This clonotype was counted between two and nine times. The chain uses TRBV7-2 and TRBJ1-2; the match to TRBD1 covers 7 bases. V lost 3 bases to trimming and J lost 4 bases; unmatched junction nucleotides: 5. This CDR3 contains 14 residues. Germline assignment: CDR1 SGHTA and CDR2 FQGNSA. This CDR3 reads CASSFQGDPYGYTF. The CDR3 DNA is TGTGCCAGCAGCTTTCAGGGGGACCCCTATGGCTACACCTTC.

The rearrangement joins TRBV7-2 to TRBJ1-5; tentative D call: TRBD1 (6 bases). The CDR3 runs 14 residues. V was clipped by 5 bases and J by 6 bases, with 14 bases between them. Per the germline V gene, CDR1 is SGHTA and CDR2 is FQGNSA. CDR3 nucleotides: TGTGCCAGCAGCCCGGAAGGGACACCTCAGCCCCAGCATTTT. Protein sequence: CASSPEGTPQPQHF.

The V and J genes are TRBV7-2 and TRBJ2-3, with unresolved D. The CDR3 has 12 residues. The germline V and J ends were trimmed by 5 bases and 2 bases, with 5 bases remaining between them. Germline V CDR1 and CDR2: SGHTA, FQGNSA. The CDR3 reads CASSRNTDTQYF. CDR3 DNA: TGTGCCAGCAGCCGCAACACAGATACGCAGTATTTT.

The CDR3 DNA is TGTGCCAGCAGCCGGGCAGGAAATGGCAATCAGCCCCAGCATTTT. Translated: CASSRAGNGNQPQHF. This rearrangement joins TRBV7-2 to TRBJ1-5; D is unclear. CDR1 and CDR2 (germline): SGHTA, FQGNSA. V lost 5 bases and J 2 bases, leaving 13 bases between the germline ends. The CDR3 spans 15 residues.

This clonotype is termed medium-sized. The V call is TRBV24-1, the J call TRBJ1-5, with no clear D. Germline V lookup: CDR1 KGHDR, CDR2 SFDVKD. The CDR3 is 13 amino acids. V was clipped by 7 bases and J by 1 base, with 7 bases between them. The CDR3 DNA reads as TGTGCCACCAGCTCGGACAGCAATCAGCCCCAGCATTTT. This encodes CATSSDSNQPQHF.

Within the sample, this clonotype is medium-sized. The rearrangement links TRBV6-1 to TRBJ1-5; tentative D call: TRBD1 (6 bases). The CDR3 totals 17 residues. Between the trimmed V and J ends, which lost 2 bases and 9 bases, there was a span of 23 bases. The V gene's germline CDR1 is MNHNS and CDR2 SASEGT. The CDR3 reads CASSEMGQKGFKRPQHF. DNA of the CDR3: TGTGCCAGCAGTGAAATGGGACAAAAGGGGTTCAAGAGGCCCCAGCATTTT.

In its sample, this clonotype was seen a few times. V gene TRBV27 combines with J gene TRBJ2-3, with no clear D. Germline lookup yields CDR1 MNHEY and CDR2 SMNVEV (reference sequence). Trimming cost V 5 bases and J 2 bases, with 5 bases left between them. This CDR3 has 12 amino acids. CDR3 DNA: TGTGCCAGCAGTAAAACCACAGATACGCAGTATTTT. Its protein is CASSKTTDTQYF.

The chain joins TRBV20-1 to TRBJ2-3, with D uncertain. Trimming took off 6 bases at V and 1 base at J, with 17 bases between the two ends. Germline CDR1 is DFQATT and CDR2 is SNEGSKA (reference sequence). The CDR3 loop spans 15 amino acids. The CDR3 sequence is CSAMGFQSGTDTQYF. The CDR3 DNA follows: TGCAGTGCGATGGGATTTCAATCGGGCACAGATACGCAGTATTTT.

This chain uses TRBV5-6 with TRBJ2-3; D remains ambiguous. This CDR3 contains 13 residues. V lost 1 base to trimming and J lost 0 bases, with 3 bases between them. The germline CDR1 and CDR2 sequences are SGHDT and YYEEEE. CDR3 sequence (DNA): TGTGCCAGCAGCTTGACTAGCACAGATACGCAGTATTTT. This translates into CASSLTSTDTQYF. Full variable domain (missing parts from reference TRBV5-6 and TRBJ2-3): DAGVTQSPTHLIKTRGQQVTLRCSPKSGHDTVSWYQQALGQGPQFIFQYYEEEERQRGNFPDRFSGHQFPNYSSELNVNALLLGDSALYLCASSLTSTDTQYFGPGTRLTVL.

The chain couples TRBV7-9 to TRBJ2-1; 12 bases fit TRBD2. The germline gives CDR1 SEHNR, CDR2 FQNEAQ (reference sequence). J gave up 4 bases and V 3 bases, and 10 bases lay outside the gene matches. The CDR3 covers 18 residues. The CDR3 is CASSFPTSGGPKYNEQFF. In DNA form, the CDR3 reads TGTGCCAGCAGCTTCCCTACTAGCGGGGGGCCTAAATACAATGAGCAGTTCTTC.

In its sample, this clonotype ranks as medium-sized (0.01 to 0.1%). CDR3 bases: TGTGCCAGTACCCTCATGGACAGGGGTACCAATCAGCCCCAGCATTTT. Its translation: CASTLMDRGTNQPQHF. The genes are TRBV19 and TRBJ1-5; 9 bases match TRBD1. The CDR3 totals 16 residues. CDR1 and CDR2 (germline): LNHDA, SQIVND (reference sequence). Unmatched junction bases numbered 10, after V lost 7 bases and J lost 3 bases.

This clonotype was detected only a few times. The chain employs TRBV7-9 and TRBJ1-2; weak D call: TRBD1 (5 bases). From germline, CDR1 is SEHNR and CDR2 FQNEAQ (reference sequence). The V and J ends lost 5 bases and 4 bases respectively, with 8 bases between them. The CDR3 totals 12 residues. CDR3 loop: CASSVDSYGYTF. Written as DNA, the CDR3 is TGTGCCAGCAGCGTCGACAGCTATGGCTACACCTTC.

The chain couples TRBV9 to TRBJ2-3; maybe TRBD2 (7 bases). The CDR3 runs to 16 residues. In germline, CDR1 is SGDLS, CDR2 YYNGEE. The V and J ends lost 0 bases and 0 bases respectively, with 11 bases between them. In DNA, the CDR3 is TGTGCCAGCAGCGTAGGACGGGGGGCTAGCACAGATACGCAGTATTTT. Translating it yields CASSVGRGASTDTQYF.

In this sample, this clonotype is medium-sized. The chain recombines TRBV7-9 with TRBJ1-2, with D maybe TRBD1 (6 bases). The CDR3 is 16 residues long. Germline-derived CDR1 and CDR2 are SEHNR and FQNEAQ (reference sequence). V lost 5 bases, J lost 1 base, and 17 bases lay in between. The CDR3 coding sequence is TGTGCCAGCAGCCTGGGGGGCAGGAACTATAACTATGGCTACACCTTC. Its protein product is CASSLGGRNYNYGYTF.

The chain recombines TRBV6-1 with TRBJ2-5; a weak D match, TRBD1 (5 bases). Trimming took off 3 bases at V and 2 bases at J, with 10 bases between the two ends. This CDR3 is 14 amino acids long. Germline V CDR1 and CDR2: MNHNS, SASEGT. CDR3 bases: TGTGCCAGCAGTGAGACAGACCAACAAGAGACCCAGTACTTC. This codes for CASSETDQQETQYF.

This chain connects TRBV18 to TRBJ2-7, with 7 bases lining up with TRBD2. Germline CDR1 is KGHSH and CDR2 is LQKENI. The CDR3 has 14 residues. V shed 8 bases and J 7 bases; nucleotides not matched to a gene: 14. The DNA for the CDR3 is TGTGCCAGCACAACGCCGGGGGGTGCGAGGGAGCAGTACTTC. Translating gives CASTTPGGAREQYF.

The genes are TRBV18 and TRBJ2-5; TRBD1 matches 8 bases. CDR1 is KGHSH, CDR2 LQKENI, per germline. The length of the CDR3 is 16 residues. The junction had 10 bases not matched to a gene; V was cut back by 3 bases and J by 4 bases. The CDR3 protein is CASSPPNPGGRETQYF. As DNA, the CDR3 is TGTGCCAGCTCACCGCCTAACCCAGGGGGCAGAGAGACCCAGTACTTC.

This clonotype was observed a handful of times. The J gene is TRBJ1-5, the V gene TRBV6-2 or TRBV6-3; D is ambiguous. The CDR3 loop spans 14 amino acids. V was pared by 1 base and J by 5 bases, with 9 bases between. Germline CDR1 is MNHEY and CDR2 is SVGEGT. The CDR3 protein is CASSYFAHDQPQHF. CDR3 bases: TGTGCCAGCAGTTACTTTGCCCACGATCAGCCCCAGCATTTT.

This clonotype has just a few counts. The J gene is TRBJ2-5, the V gene TRBV11-2, with no clear D. The CDR3 contains 13 residues. The germline gives CDR1 SGHAT, CDR2 FQNNGV. V lost 6 bases to trimming and J lost 5 bases, with 13 bases between them. The CDR3 DNA reads as TGTGCCAGCAGAGCCATAGATGCGGAGACCCAGTACTTC. Translated, it gives CASRAIDAETQYF.

This clonotype occurred a few times. J is TRBJ1-6 and V is TRBV19; TRBD1 aligns across 8 bases. Losses at the gene ends were 7 bases for V and 6 bases for J; bases not matched to a gene: 8. The CDR3 has 15 amino acids. The V gene's germline CDR1 is LNHDA and CDR2 SQIVND (reference sequence). As DNA, the CDR3 is TGTGCCAGTACGGGGACAGGAATGGGTAATTCACCCCTCCACTTT. This translates into CASTGTGMGNSPLHF.

This clonotype has more than one count but fewer than ten. V is TRBV6-1 and J is TRBJ2-1; TRBD2 matches at 10 bases. V lost 6 bases, J lost 3 bases, and 5 bases stayed unmatched. The germline gives CDR1 MNHNS, CDR2 SASEGT. The CDR3 length is 15 residues. This CDR3 is CASRELAGFYNEQFF. CDR3 coding DNA: TGTGCCAGCAGGGAACTAGCGGGATTCTACAATGAGCAGTTCTTC.

A few counts support this clonotype. The V gene is TRBV27, the J gene TRBJ2-7, with D tentatively TRBD2 (5 bases). Trimming cost V 3 bases and J 12 bases, with 21 bases left between them. There are 14 residues in the CDR3. The germline CDR1 and CDR2 sequences are MNHEY and SMNVEV (reference sequence). The CDR3 loop is CASSFTPSAVRAYF. CDR3 DNA sequence: TGTGCCAGCAGTTTTACTCCGTCGGCCGTGAGGGCGTACTTC.

The chain couples TRBV20-1 to TRBJ1-3; D uncertain. The CDR3 consists of 12 residues. With 5 bases removed from V and 8 bases from J, the gap between germline ends came to 13 bases. CDR1 and CDR2 from the germline V gene are DFQATT and SNEGSKA (reference sequence). CDR3 coding DNA: TGCAGTGCTTCGGACCGCCGGGACACCATATATTTT. It yields the protein CSASDRRDTIYF.

The genes are TRBV15 and TRBJ2-2, with 10 nucleotides matching TRBD2. After removal of 1 base from V and 6 bases from J, the junction contained 5 bases not matched to a gene. The CDR3 spans 16 residues. Germline V gene data show CDR1 as LNHNV and CDR2 as YYDKDF (reference sequence). CDR3 residues: CATSRALAGDPGELFF. The CDR3 coding sequence is TGTGCCACCAGCAGAGCCCTAGCGGGGGACCCCGGGGAGCTGTTTTTT.

The V gene is TRBV21-1, the J gene TRBJ2-4; the table calls TRBD2, which could not be checked here. TRBV21-1 is designated a pseudogene. CDR3 length: 15 amino acids. CDR3: CARGLASWGGNIQYF. Written as DNA, the CDR3 is TGTGCCAGAGGACTAGCATCCTGGGGGGGAAACATTCAGTACTTC.

The chain carries TRBV2 and TRBJ2-2, with 8 bases fitting TRBD1. This CDR3 comprises 15 residues. Germline assignment: CDR1 SNHLY and CDR2 FYNNEI. V gave up 2 bases and J gave up 5 bases; unmatched junction bases: 4. CDR3 DNA sequence: TGTGCCAGCAGTGAACAGGGGGCGCGGACCGGGGAGCTGTTTTTT. Protein product: CASSEQGARTGELFF.